Included here is one TCR beta chain sequence, with context. Authors' methods: Reference gene primers were amplified, and this amplification served to estimate nucleated cell counts. Only in-frame clones appear in the TCRdb table, and some are missing; sequencing was by immunoSEQ multiplex PCR. V and J calls plus clone size are reproduced from that table; the DNA served to infer D and trimming. Here the sample spans roughly 110,000 clones, around 84% being singletons. This specimen belongs to a study of blood T cell repertoires in COVID-19. On the study more broadly: The samples span acute and convalescent COVID-19 from the United States, Italy and Spain. PBMCs, B-cell-depleted T cells, or T cells were the source of the cDNA or gDNA that made up the material.

This CDR3 is built from 16 residues. With 1 base clipped from V and 8 bases from J, the junction kept 8 bases outside the gene matches. Germline V gene sequence: CDR1 LGHDT, CDR2 YNNKEL (reference sequence). The V and J genes are TRBV3-1 (or the pseudogene TRBV3-2) and TRBJ1-6, with 7 bases lining up with TRBD1. The material sequenced was peripheral blood. The TCR sequence derives from a woman in her 40s with acute or convalescent COVID-19. The CDR3 loop is CASSQVRGLGDSPLHF. In nucleotides, the CDR3 is TGTGCCAGCAGCCAAGTGAGGGGGCTAGGAGATTCACCCCTCCACTTT.